The present TCR beta chain was sequenced within a study of beta chain features in type 1 diabetes. Study-wide points: Type 1 diabetes patients showed a moderate but significant shortening of TCRB CDR3s in all four CD4+ subsets. Highly expressing activated T cells could be over-counted with a cDNA template. Fewer insertions but more deletions were seen at VDJ junctions in type 1 diabetes patients.

CDR1 and CDR2 from the germline V gene are SGHAT and FQNNGV. This CDR3 comprises 16 residues. V dropped 0 bases and J dropped 8; count of bases not matched to a gene: 11. This clone was recorded many times. What it recognizes is unknown. A single heparinised blood sample, averaging around 110 mL, was obtained per donor. The authors reverse transcribed all of the isolated RNA, so sequencing captured expressed TCRB transcripts. The assay was immunoSEQ multiplex PCR, and TCRdb's table has in-frame clones only and misses some. This table has about 150,000 clones, approximately 7.9% appearing once. Material: central memory CD4+ T cells from blood. The chain couples TRBV11-2 to TRBJ1-2; TRBD1 matches 8 bases. The source of this sequence is a man aged 18 to 29 with type 1 diabetes. CDR3 nucleotides: TGTGCCAGCAGCTTAGACATCCGGACAGGGATGAGGGGCTACACCTTC. Encoded protein: CASSLDIRTGMRGYTF.